Below are 31 T cell receptor beta chains sequenced from a single sample in a study of OX40 agonist ivuxolimab in advanced cancers. Clones were read by immunoSEQ multiplex PCR, and TCRdb kept only the in-frame ones, dropping some. This sample carries around 100,000 clones, approximately 90% of them seen once, and the ten largest clones take about 0.49%. Sequences were derived from CD4+ or CD8+ T cells sorted from blood, sampled in a trial of the OX40 agonist ivuxolimab. The source is an adult with an advanced solid tumor such as melanoma, head and neck, liver or kidney cancer.

A word on this clone: Within the sample, other DNA sequences also encode this same CDR3. The chain carries TRBV18 and TRBJ2-1, with 15 nucleotides matching TRBD2. This CDR3 contains 16 residues. CDR1 and CDR2 from the germline V gene are KGHSH and LQKENI. Trimming at V came to 0 bases and at J to 6 bases, leaving 0 bases not matched to a gene. The CDR3 bases are TGTGCCAGCTCACCACCGGGACTAGCGGGAGGCAATGAGCAGTTCTTC. Amino acid sequence: CASSPPGLAGGNEQFF.

This chain joins TRBV9 and TRBJ1-2, with D unclear. This CDR3 spans 13 amino acids. The germline V and J ends were trimmed by 0 bases and 7 bases, with 10 bases remaining between them. The germline V gene has CDR1 SGDLS and CDR2 YYNGEE. The CDR3 nucleotides are TGTGCCAGCAGCGTAGGACACGGCGGTGGCTACACCTTC. This codes for CASSVGHGGGYTF.

The rearrangement links TRBV4-1 to TRBJ2-5; D may be TRBD2 (6 bases). This CDR3 comprises 13 residues. V dropped 4 bases and J dropped 1 base, with 7 bases sitting between them. Germline CDR1 is MGHRA and CDR2 is YSYEKL. CDR3 DNA sequence: TGCGCCAGCAGCCGGGACTTCCAAGAGACCCAGTACTTC. It translates to CASSRDFQETQYF.

This chain joins TRBV7-2 and TRBJ2-2; 12 bases match TRBD2. The germline V gene has CDR1 SGHTA and CDR2 FQGNSA. V was clipped by 5 bases and J by 7 bases; unmatched bases: 8. CDR3 size: 16 residues. For the CDR3, the DNA is TGTGCCAGCAGCCCGCGATTACTAGCGGGGGGCGGGGAGCTGTTTTTT. Its protein product is CASSPRLLAGGGELFF.

This clone was seen only once. This rearrangement joins TRBV7-2 to TRBJ1-1; possible D gene TRBD1, 5 bases. The germline V and J ends were trimmed by 5 bases and 1 base, with 14 bases remaining between them. Germline V CDR1 and CDR2: SGHTA, FQGNSA. CDR3 length: 15 amino acids. CDR3 DNA: TGTGCCAGCAGCCCTAGTTGGGGGAGGAACACTGAAGCTTTCTTT. The encoded protein is CASSPSWGRNTEAFF.

The rearrangement joins TRBV27 to TRBJ2-3, with D unclear. Germline V CDR1 and CDR2: MNHEY, SMNVEV (reference sequence). There are 13 residues in the CDR3. V was cut by 5 bases and J by 5 bases, with 11 bases left in between. CDR3 nucleotides: TGTGCCAGCAGTCCCCGGGTAATAGATACGCAGTATTTT. It encodes CASSPRVIDTQYF.

The rearrangement links TRBV10-3 to TRBJ2-7; D gene ambiguous. CDR1 ENHRY and CDR2 SYGVKD come from the germline V gene. Trimming shortened V by 3 bases and J by 4 bases, and 4 bases separated the two germline ends. CDR3 length: 11 amino acids. The CDR3 sequence: CAISERYEQYF. The CDR3 DNA reads as TGTGCCATCAGTGAAAGGTACGAGCAGTACTTC.

The chain uses TRBV4-2 and TRBJ2-1, with D hard to call. Trimming cost V 0 bases and J 6 bases, with 3 bases left between them. Germline CDR1 reads LGHNA; CDR2 reads YNFKEQ. The CDR3 covers 12 residues. The CDR3 nucleotides read TGTGCCAGCAGCCAAGATCGCAATGAGCAGTTCTTC. This sequence encodes CASSQDRNEQFF.

This clone was recorded only once. The chain carries TRBV27 and TRBJ1-5, with 8 positions matching TRBD1. V lost 10 bases to trimming and J lost 5 bases; unmatched junction nucleotides: 10. Per germline, CDR1 MNHEY and CDR2 SMNVEV (reference sequence). The CDR3 contains 14 residues. The CDR3 is CATKGQGRDQPQHF. In nucleotides, the CDR3 is TGTGCCACCAAAGGACAGGGTCGGGATCAGCCCCAGCATTTT.

The chain has TRBV6-6 and TRBJ2-7, with 7 bases matching TRBD2. Germline V gene lookup returns CDR1 MNHNY and CDR2 SVGAGI (reference sequence). The CDR3 is 15 amino acids. V lost 0 bases and J lost 6; bases outside the gene matches: 8. CDR3 residues: CASSYSSGKSFEQYF. CDR3 coding DNA: TGTGCCAGCAGTTACTCAAGCGGGAAGTCGTTCGAGCAGTACTTC.

V and J are TRBV5-1 and TRBJ2-2, with D tentatively TRBD1 or TRBD2 (5 bases each). The germline V gene has CDR1 SGHRS and CDR2 YFSETQ. V dropped 0 bases and J dropped 6 bases, with 15 bases sitting between them. CDR3 length: 16 residues. DNA for the CDR3: TGCGCCAGCAGCTTGGAGGCAGGGAGTCGGGCCGGGGAGCTGTTTTTT. Encoded protein: CASSLEAGSRAGELFF. Complete variable domain (other parts from reference TRBV5-1 and TRBJ2-2): KAGVTQTPRYLIKTRGQQVTLSCSPISGHRSVSWYQQTPGQGLQFLFEYFSETQRNKGNFPGRFSGRQFSNSRSEMNVSTLELGDSALYLCASSLEAGSRAGELFFGEGSRLTVL.

The CDR3 protein is CASSTMTGGFKDTQYF. CDR3 coding DNA: TGTGCCAGCAGCACCATGACAGGGGGCTTTAAAGATACGCAGTATTTT. The chain has TRBV11-2 and TRBJ2-3; 10 bases match TRBD1. CDR1 is SGHAT and CDR2 is FQNNGV in the germline V gene. Trimming removed 5 bases from V and 5 bases from J; junction bases left unmatched: 10. This CDR3 spans 16 amino acids.

The rearrangement joins TRBV9 to TRBJ2-2; D is unclear. There are 15 residues in the CDR3. From germline, CDR1 is SGDLS and CDR2 YYNGEE. Trimming took off 4 bases at V and 5 bases at J, with 15 bases between the two ends. CDR3 bases: TGTGCCAGCAGCTACCGCCATGGGCAGACCGGGGAGCTGTTTTTT. Amino acids: CASSYRHGQTGELFF.

The gene calls are TRBV11-2 and TRBJ2-7; 9 bases fit TRBD1. Trimming at V came to 1 base and at J to 3 bases, leaving 4 bases not matched to a gene. Germline V gene lookup returns CDR1 SGHAT and CDR2 FQNNGV. CDR3 length: 15 residues. This CDR3 is CASSLAGQGYYEQYF. CDR3 bases: TGTGCCAGCAGCTTAGCGGGACAGGGATACTACGAGCAGTACTTC.

J is TRBJ2-2 and V is TRBV19; 7 bases are shared with TRBD2. This CDR3 has 16 residues. Germline V gene lookup returns CDR1 LNHDA and CDR2 SQIVND (reference sequence). The junction had 6 bases not matched to a gene; V was cut back by 5 bases and J by 0 bases. The CDR3 here is CASSVYRGANTGELFF. The CDR3 DNA reads TGTGCCAGTAGTGTTTACCGGGGGGCGAACACCGGGGAGCTGTTTTTT.

The chain combines TRBV5-6 with TRBJ2-4; D unclear. The CDR3 runs to 15 residues. The V end lost 6 bases, the J end lost 7 bases, and 20 bases lay between the germline ends. In germline, CDR1 is SGHDT, CDR2 YYEEEE. The CDR3 spells CASTPLSYSVNIQYF. CDR3 in DNA: TGTGCCAGCACCCCCCTTAGTTATTCCGTTAACATTCAGTACTTC.

V gene TRBV4-1 combines with J gene TRBJ1-4; D may be TRBD1 (6 bases). The CDR3 has 18 residues. Per germline, CDR1 MGHRA and CDR2 YSYEKL. Trimming left V 3 bases short and J 0 bases short, with 17 bases between. Written as DNA, the CDR3 is TGCGCCAGCAGCCAGACAGGAGCCTCCTTTGCAACTAATGAAAAACTGTTTTTT. Protein: CASSQTGASFATNEKLFF.

This clone was seen only once. The chain has TRBV5-4 and TRBJ2-7; 8 bases are a match to TRBD2. Trimming at V came to 4 bases and at J to 1 base, leaving 7 bases not matched to a gene. Germline V CDR1 and CDR2: SGHNT, YYREEE (reference sequence). The CDR3 sequence is 15 residues long. The CDR3 sequence is CASSESGTRSYEQYF. The DNA of the CDR3 is TGTGCCAGCAGCGAGTCCGGGACTAGATCCTACGAGCAGTACTTC.

J is TRBJ2-1 and V is TRBV5-1; D unclear. Deletions cut 0 bases from V and 9 bases from J, with 4 bases between. The CDR3 has 11 residues. The V gene's germline CDR1 is SGHRS and CDR2 YFSETQ. CDR3 amino acids: CASSLDLEQFF. CDR3 nucleotide sequence: TGCGCCAGCAGCTTGGATCTTGAGCAGTTCTTC.

The CDR3 coding sequence is TGTGCCAGCAGAACCGGGACAGGGGCGAATTATGGCTACACCTTC. Translated, it gives CASRTGTGANYGYTF. V is TRBV5-5 and J is TRBJ1-2, with 10 positions matching TRBD1. Germline CDR1 and CDR2: SGHKS and YYEKEE (reference sequence). The CDR3 spans 15 residues. The ends lost 5 bases at V and 5 bases at J; junction bases unmatched: 9.

The chain couples TRBV18 to TRBJ1-1, with a possible D match to TRBD1 (6 bases). The CDR3 has 15 amino acids. Between the trimmed V and J ends, which lost 3 bases and 5 bases, there was a span of 16 bases. The germline gives CDR1 KGHSH, CDR2 LQKENI. The CDR3 reads CASSPLVGAETEAFF. DNA of the CDR3: TGTGCCAGCTCACCTCTAGTGGGGGCGGAAACTGAAGCTTTCTTT.

V and J are TRBV19 and TRBJ2-3; the D gene is possibly TRBD2 (7 bases). The CDR3 is 15 amino acids. Trimming pared 5 bases from V and 1 base from J, leaving 13 bases between. Per the germline V gene, CDR1 is LNHDA and CDR2 is SQIVND (reference sequence). The CDR3 region has the DNA TGTGCCAGTAGTTGGGGGGGGCAAGGCACAGATACGCAGTATTTT. Translation gives CASSWGGQGTDTQYF.

In its sample, this clone was seen a few times. The gene calls are TRBV28 and TRBJ2-3; D is ambiguous. There are 16 residues in the CDR3. Germline CDR1 is MDHEN and CDR2 is SYDVKM. The ends were cut back, 6 bases at V and 0 bases at J, with 16 bases in the middle. The CDR3 DNA is TGTGCCAGCAGCCCCCCCGTCCGTGCTAGCACAGATACGCAGTATTTT. This sequence encodes CASSPPVRASTDTQYF.

The gene calls are TRBV4-3 and TRBJ2-3; unclear D gene. The CDR3 is 16 residues long. Germline CDR1 is LGHNA and CDR2 is YSLEER. V dropped 0 bases and J dropped 0 bases, with 10 bases sitting between them. The CDR3 reads CASSQDYLASTDTQYF. Written as DNA, the CDR3 is TGCGCCAGCAGCCAAGACTATTTAGCTAGCACAGATACGCAGTATTTT.

The rearrangement joins TRBV15 to TRBJ2-1; 7 nucleotides match TRBD2. Germline trimming cut 6 bases from V and 7 bases from J; bases unmatched to any gene: 6. The CDR3 spans 13 residues. Germline V gene sequence: CDR1 LNHNV, CDR2 YYDKDF (reference sequence). The CDR3 spells CATSRGRENEQFF. The CDR3 nucleotides are TGTGCCACCAGTCGCGGGAGAGAGAATGAGCAGTTCTTC.

The V and J genes are TRBV7-9 and TRBJ1-1; 7 nucleotides agree with TRBD1. This CDR3 contains 15 residues. V lost 5 bases to trimming and J lost 4 bases; unmatched junction nucleotides: 10. Germline loops: CDR1 SEHNR, CDR2 FQNEAQ (reference sequence). Here the CDR3 DNA reads TGTGCCAGCAGCCGAGCAGGGGACAGTGTCACTGAAGCTTTCTTT. This codes for CASSRAGDSVTEAFF. Full variable domain (rest looked up from reference TRBV7-9 and TRBJ1-1): DTGVSQNPRHKITKRGQNVTFRCDPISEHNRLYWYRQTLGQGPEFLTYFQNEAQLEKSRLLSDRFSAERPKGSFSTLEIQRTEQGDSAMYLCASSRAGDSVTEAFFGQGTRLTVV.

The V and J genes are TRBV27 and TRBJ2-4, with no clear D. The CDR3 runs 13 residues. Germline lookup yields CDR1 MNHEY and CDR2 SMNVEV (reference sequence). Trimming cost V 8 bases and J 6 bases, with 14 bases left between them. The CDR3 DNA reads as TGTGCCAGCGGAGTAGGGCGTGGAAACATTCAGTACTTC. Amino acids: CASGVGRGNIQYF.

The chain combines TRBV7-3 with TRBJ2-3, with TRBD2 matching 7 bases. CDR1 is SGHTA and CDR2 is FQGTGA in the germline V gene. This CDR3 is 16 amino acids long. Trimming at V came to 0 bases and at J to 6 bases, leaving 9 bases not matched to a gene. The CDR3 region has the DNA TGTGCCAGCAGCTTAACGCGCGGGAGCGGGGTGGATACGCAGTATTTT. The encoded protein is CASSLTRGSGVDTQYF.

The chain combines TRBV21-1 with TRBJ2-5. TRBV21-1 is flagged as a pseudogene. CDR3 size: 13 residues. The CDR3 bases are TGTGCCAGCATCCCCCCCCGCTCAGAGACCCAGTACTTC. The encoded protein is CASIPPRSETQYF.

V is TRBV2 and J is TRBJ1-5; D may be TRBD1 (5 bases). There are 15 residues in the CDR3. CDR1 is SNHLY and CDR2 is FYNNEI in the germline V gene. V lost 3 bases to trimming and J lost 0 bases, with 9 bases between them. CDR3: CASSDQGNSNQPQHF. For the CDR3, the DNA is TGTGCCAGCAGTGACCAGGGAAATAGCAATCAGCCCCAGCATTTT.

This chain joins TRBV5-1 and TRBJ1-1; TRBD1 agrees at 7 bases. Germline CDR1 SGHRS, CDR2 YFSETQ. Trimming took 5 bases from V and 11 from J; bases not matched to a gene: 12. The CDR3 is made up of 13 amino acids. The CDR3 DNA reads TGCGCCAGCAGACAAGGACAGGCGGCGAGGGCTTTCTTT. Protein sequence: CASRQGQAARAFF.